This T cell receptor beta chain originates from a study of T cells after posttransplantation cyclophosphamide. General observations from the study: Recipient CMV seropositivity and CMV reactivation strongly tracked TRB clonality.

Per germline, CDR1 SEHNR and CDR2 FQNEAQ (reference sequence). V lost 5 bases and J lost 6, with 11 bases in between. The CDR3 is made up of 13 amino acids. Here immunoSEQ multiplex PCR was the method, and the copy in TCRdb shows in-frame clones only, minus some. The table includes tens of thousands of clones, 90% detected once. This clone was picked up one time. The target antigen is unknown. A marrow graft followed busulfan-fludarabine conditioning, with cyclophosphamide on days +3 and +4. The chain links TRBV7-9 to TRBJ1-5; D may be TRBD1 (5 bases). This receptor was taken from a male patient aged 55 to 69 who received an allogeneic stem cell transplant from a related donor and was CMV-positive. Part of the T cells may come from the graft donor. The starting material was PBMCs, obtained roughly 59 days after allogeneic stem cell transplant with posttransplant cyclophosphamide. CDR3 region: CASSGGEIQPQHF. The CDR3 DNA reads TGTGCCAGCAGCGGAGGGGAGATTCAGCCCCAGCATTTT.